This record covers a single TCR beta chain. This entry belongs to a study of blood T cell repertoires in COVID-19. V trimming: 3 bases; J trimming: 5 bases; junction bases outside the gene matches: 11. The CDR3 is 16 amino acids. Germline V gene lookup returns CDR1 LGHNT and CDR2 FRNRAP. The data were produced by immunoSEQ multiplex PCR, yet TCRdb's version contains in-frame clones alone and is incomplete. This sample has 650,000 to 800,000 clones; over 80% occur once, and the top ten carry under 0.3%. The TCR comes from a woman between 18 and 29 years old with acute or convalescent COVID-19. The sequenced sample consisted of peripheral blood. The chain couples TRBV12-5 to TRBJ1-1; 8 positions agree with TRBD1. CDR3 DNA sequence: TGTGCTAGTGGTTTCACACTACAGGGGGTGGGGACTGAAGCTTTCTTT. It encodes CASGFTLQGVGTEAFF.